The next 10 T cell receptor beta chains were all read from a single sample in a study of cytomegalovirus exposure and HLA in healthy donors. TCRdb's table, derived via immunoSEQ multiplex PCR, lists solely in-frame clones and lacks some. Among about 50,000 clones listed, 92% were seen once. The sequenced sample was PBMCs. The receptors come from a man younger than 35 in good health and CMV-seronegative.

CDR3 sequence: CASSLVGQGAHYEQYF. The CDR3 bases are TGTGCCAGCAGTTTAGTTGGGCAGGGGGCGCACTACGAGCAGTACTTC. This rearrangement joins TRBV27 to TRBJ2-7; 8 positions match TRBD1. J was trimmed by 3 bases and V by 2 bases; bases with no gene match: 9. Germline lookup yields CDR1 MNHEY and CDR2 SMNVEV (reference sequence). CDR3 length equals 16 residues.

The CDR3 here is CASSDVRGEETQYF. CDR3 DNA: TGTGCCAGCAGTGATGTACGGGGGGAAGAGACCCAGTACTTC. The V call is TRBV2, the J call TRBJ2-5; 7 nucleotides match TRBD2. The CDR3 is 14 amino acids. The germline V gene has CDR1 SNHLY and CDR2 FYNNEI. V was clipped by 3 bases and J by 3 bases; unmatched bases: 4.

This chain uses TRBV11-1 with TRBJ2-5; TRBD2 matches at 12 bases. The V gene end was trimmed by 5 bases and the J gene end by 6 bases; junction bases not matched to a gene: 10. The CDR3 consists of 16 residues. CDR1 SGHAT and CDR2 FQDESV come from the germline V gene (reference sequence). The CDR3 DNA sequence: TGTGCCAGCAGCACTTCTCTAGCGGGAGGGCCAAAGACCCAGTACTTC. It specifies CASSTSLAGGPKTQYF.

The sample holds a few counts of this clone. The rearrangement uses TRBV5-1 and TRBJ1-2; 9 bases agree with TRBD1. In germline, CDR1 is SGHRS, CDR2 YFSETQ. J was trimmed by 0 bases and V by 0 bases; bases with no gene match: 3. The CDR3 is 16 amino acids. The CDR3 region is CASSLDRTGANYGYTF. DNA of the CDR3: TGCGCCAGCAGCTTGGACCGGACAGGGGCTAACTATGGCTACACCTTC.

This clone has just one count. The chain carries TRBV11-2 and TRBJ2-2; a weak D match, TRBD1 (5 bases). Germline values: CDR1 SGHAT, CDR2 FQNNGV. V was clipped by 3 bases and J by 6 bases, with 14 bases between them. This CDR3 contains 15 residues. The CDR3 coding sequence is TGTGCCAGCAGCTTTTTTCAGGGTAAATCCGGGGAGCTGTTTTTT. Residues: CASSFFQGKSGELFF.

The gene calls are TRBV7-9 and TRBJ2-3; TRBD2 matches 9 bases. Trimming cost V 9 bases and J 0 bases; bases outside gene matches: 7. This CDR3 is 15 amino acids long. CDR1 and CDR2 (germline): SEHNR, FQNEAQ (reference sequence). The CDR3 nucleotides are TGTGCCAGTCTCGATAGCGGGAGAAGCACAGATACGCAGTATTTT. Translated, it gives CASLDSGRSTDTQYF.

The chain links TRBV5-1 to TRBJ2-7, with 9 bases fitting TRBD1. This CDR3 region has 16 residues. With V trimmed by 1 base and J by 5 bases, 10 bases remained unmatched. Germline loops: CDR1 SGHRS, CDR2 YFSETQ. The CDR3 loop is CASSLKLGGTGNEQYF. Here the CDR3 DNA reads TGCGCCAGCAGCTTGAAATTAGGAGGGACAGGGAACGAGCAGTACTTC.

The V gene is TRBV5-1, the J gene TRBJ1-1, with 9 bases aligning to TRBD1. V lost 2 bases, J lost 4 bases, and 3 bases stayed unmatched. This CDR3 is built from 14 residues. Germline lookup yields CDR1 SGHRS and CDR2 YFSETQ. The CDR3, as DNA: TGCGCCAGCAGCTTAGACAGGGGGGGCACTGAAGCTTTCTTT. Translation: CASSLDRGGTEAFF.

The chain recombines TRBV10-1 with TRBJ2-3, with 7 bases aligning to TRBD2. The CDR3 has 16 residues. Trimming at V came to 0 bases and at J to 7 bases, leaving 10 bases not matched to a gene. Looked up from germline, CDR1 is WNHNN and CDR2 is SYGVQD (reference sequence). For the CDR3, the DNA is TGCGCCAGCAGTGAGTCTACGGCCCGGGAGGAGAATACGCAGTATTTT. Amino acids: CASSESTAREENTQYF.

The chain combines TRBV28 with TRBJ1-2; D remains ambiguous. The CDR3 totals 12 residues. CDR1 is MDHEN and CDR2 is SYDVKM in the germline V gene. Trimming shortened V by 7 bases and J by 3 bases, and 9 bases separated the two germline ends. The CDR3 coding sequence is TGTGCCAGCACCACAGCGGACTATGGCTACACCTTC. Protein product: CASTTADYGYTF.